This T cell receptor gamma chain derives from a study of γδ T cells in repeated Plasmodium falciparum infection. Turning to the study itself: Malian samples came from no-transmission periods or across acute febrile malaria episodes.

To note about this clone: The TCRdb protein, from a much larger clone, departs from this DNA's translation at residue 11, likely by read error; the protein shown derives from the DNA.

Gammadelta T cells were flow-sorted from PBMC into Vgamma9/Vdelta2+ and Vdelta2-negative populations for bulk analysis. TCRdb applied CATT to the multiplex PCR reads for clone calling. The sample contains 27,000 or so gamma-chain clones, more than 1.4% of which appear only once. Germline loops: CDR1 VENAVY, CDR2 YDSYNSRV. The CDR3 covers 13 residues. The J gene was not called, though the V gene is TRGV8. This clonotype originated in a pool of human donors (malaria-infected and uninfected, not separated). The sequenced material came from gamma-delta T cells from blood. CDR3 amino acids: CATWDFSYYKELF. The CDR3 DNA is TGTGCCACCTGGGATTTCTCTTATTATAAGGAACTCTTT.